This record concerns one T cell receptor beta chain sequence. This entry belongs to a study of blood T cell repertoires in COVID-19. V was cut by 4 bases and J by 4 bases, with 13 bases left in between. This CDR3 has 13 residues. Per germline, CDR1 SQVTM and CDR2 ANQGSEA. Measured with immunoSEQ multiplex PCR; TCRdb has only the in-frame clones, and not every one. The sample yields some 400,000 clones, approximately 80% seen once. This chain uses TRBV29-1 with TRBJ1-2; possible D gene TRBD1, 5 bases. The origin of this receptor is a human donor with acute or convalescent COVID-19. The donor label of this sample is uncertain. Sample: peripheral blood. CDR3 loop: CSVGTGGPYGYTF. CDR3 nucleotides: TGCAGCGTTGGGACGGGGGGACCCTATGGCTACACCTTC.